Listed below are T cell receptor beta chains from one sample, sequenced in a study of blood T cell repertoires in COVID-19. Generated by immunoSEQ multiplex PCR, the TCRdb table keeps only in-frame clones and is missing some. The sample yields fewer than 150,000 clones, around 76% seen once. The sequencing sample was made of peripheral blood. The receptors stem from a human donor in a cohort sampled during active COVID-19. The CDR3 runs from the conserved cysteine through the conserved F or W. Each record gives: clone size, V gene, D gene, J gene, CDR3 protein, CDR3 DNA. The D gene is left open where the match is weak. Only part of the rows carry a size: once, few, many, or a class if the clone is expanded.

NA	TRBV9	NA	TRBJ1-3	CASSETGLGNTIYF	TGTGCCAGCAGCGAAACAGGGTTGGGAAACACCATATATTTT
NA	TRBV5-1	NA	TRBJ1-6	CASSPDYNSPLHF	TGCGCCAGCAGCCCAGACTATAATTCACCCCTCCACTTT
NA	TRBV6-5	NA	TRBJ2-7	CASSLPSQGGYEQYF	TGTGCCAGCAGTCTTCCTTCTCAGGGGGGCTACGAGCAGTACTTC
NA	TRBV12-3/TRBV12-4	NA	TRBJ2-7	CASSLLEEQYF	TGTGCCAGCAGTTTATTGGAGGAGCAGTACTTC
NA	TRBV2	TRBD1	TRBJ1-2	CASSLTRDRGPGYTF	TGTGCCAGCAGTCTAACACGGGACAGGGGGCCTGGCTACACCTTC
NA	TRBV19	NA	TRBJ1-5	CASSPRRGQYSNQPQHF	TGTGCCTCCTCCCCCCGTAGAGGACAATATAGCAATCAGCCCCAGCATTTT
NA	TRBV7-3	TRBD1	TRBJ1-1	CASSLQGAVNTEAFF	TGTGCCAGCAGCTTACAGGGGGCTGTGAACACTGAAGCTTTCTTT
NA	TRBV30	TRBD1	TRBJ2-7	CAWAQGVSYEQYF	TGTGCCTGGGCACAGGGGGTCTCGTACGAGCAGTACTTC
NA	TRBV6-5	TRBD1	TRBJ2-2	CASSFKDRFGELFF	TGTGCCAGCAGTTTCAAGGACAGGTTCGGGGAGCTGTTTTTT
NA	TRBV13	NA	TRBJ2-3	CASSLRDTSPWGTDTQYF	TGTGCCAGCAGCTTAAGAGACACCAGCCCTTGGGGCACAGATACGCAGTATTTT
NA	TRBV19	TRBD1	TRBJ1-1	CASTLKRTGRMNTEAFF	TGTGCCAGTACCCTGAAGCGGACAGGACGCATGAACACTGAAGCTTTCTTT
NA	TRBV4-1	NA	TRBJ1-1	CASSSSWRVDANTEAFF	TGCGCCAGCAGCTCATCATGGCGGGTCGATGCGAACACTGAAGCTTTCTTT
NA	TRBV5-5	TRBD1	TRBJ2-3	CASSLDPNRGRTDTQYF	TGTGCCAGCAGCTTGGATCCCAACAGGGGGCGCACAGATACGCAGTATTTT
NA	TRBV28	NA	TRBJ2-7	CAGTSARRVYEQYF	TGTGCCGGCACTTCGGCAAGGCGGGTCTACGAGCAGTACTTC
NA	TRBV28	NA	TRBJ1-1	CASSSFPRGGAFF	TGTGCCAGCAGTTCTTTCCCCAGGGGAGGGGCTTTCTTT
NA	TRBV6-5	NA	TRBJ2-5	CASSYLGGETQYF	TGTGCCAGCAGTTACTTAGGGGGAGAGACCCAGTACTTC
few	TRBV28	NA	TRBJ2-7	CASSLGHEQYF	TGTGCCAGCAGTTTAGGCCACGAGCAGTACTTC
NA	TRBV5-4	TRBD2	TRBJ2-5	CASSQGLAGTQETQYF	TGTGCCAGCAGCCAAGGACTAGCGGGAACCCAAGAGACCCAGTACTTC
NA	TRBV2	NA	TRBJ2-3	CASSALVRGPDTQYF	TGTGCCAGCAGTGCTCTGGTTAGGGGTCCAGATACGCAGTATTTT
NA	TRBV28	TRBD1	TRBJ2-4	CASRQAGQGGVAKNIQYF	TGTGCCAGCAGACAAGCCGGACAGGGGGGAGTAGCCAAAAACATTCAGTACTTC
once	TRBV12-5	TRBD2	TRBJ2-2	CARAGGGLKSPGELFF	TGTGCTCGTGCCGGGGGGGGGCTAAAATCACCCGGGGAGCTGTTTTTT
NA	TRBV5-1	NA	TRBJ2-3	CASSLVGQGTDTQYF	TGCGCCAGCAGCTTGGTGGGGCAGGGCACAGATACGCAGTATTTT
once	TRBV11-2	NA	TRBJ1-1	CASSLAPTRSEAFF	TGTGCCAGCAGCTTAGCCCCGACACGATCTGAAGCTTTCTTT
few	TRBV2	TRBD1	TRBJ1-6	CASRGGQLDSPLHF	TGTGCCAGCAGAGGGGGACAGCTTGATTCACCCCTCCACTTT
NA	TRBV4-2	NA	TRBJ1-2	CASSHPQSYGYTF	TGTGCCAGCAGCCATCCACAGAGCTATGGCTACACCTTC
once	TRBV28	NA	TRBJ1-4	CASSLTGQYATNEKLFF	TGTGCCAGCAGTTTAACCGGACAGTATGCAACTAATGAAAAACTGTTTTTT
once	TRBV5-6	NA	TRBJ1-5	CASSAARQDTNQPQHF	TGTGCCAGCAGCGCGGCACGACAGGACACTAATCAGCCCCAGCATTTT
few	TRBV5-4	NA	TRBJ1-5	CASSKENQPQHF	TGTGCCAGCAGCAAGGAGAATCAGCCCCAGCATTTT
NA	TRBV27	TRBD1	TRBJ1-2	CASRWTGTYYGYTF	TGTGCCAGCAGGTGGACAGGGACTTACTATGGCTACACCTTC